This paragraph covers one TCR beta chain sequence. The antigen remains unidentified. Whereas donors were nominally healthy upon sampling, unrecorded immune exposures were probable. Amplification used 60 Vbeta primers and 13 Jbeta primers. Assay used: immunoSEQ multiplex PCR; TCRdb lists only in-frame clones, some missing. The table has 95,000 to 150,000 clones, approximately 84% seen once. The data were taken from a study of cytomegalovirus exposure and HLA in healthy donors. Study-wide results and caveats: Later, an analysis showed that TCR beta chains associated with HLA were more clonally expanded than others that were equally common. The study found most TCR sequences rare, yet found some public TCRs in many donors. A later examination showed that TCR association rates differed by HLA locus, with DRB1 most and HLA-C fewest.

CDR1 SGDLS and CDR2 YYNGEE come from the germline V gene. The CDR3 is 14 residues long. The V segment lost 6 bases and the J segment 5 bases; nucleotides outside the gene matches: 6. V and J are TRBV9 and TRBJ2-2; 8 bases match TRBD2. The sequence derives from a young man in good health and CMV-seropositive. The sample taken for sequencing was PBMCs. The CDR3 bases are TGTGCCAGCACCGCTAGCGGGCTGACCGGGGAGCTGTTTTTT. Its translation: CASTASGLTGELFF.